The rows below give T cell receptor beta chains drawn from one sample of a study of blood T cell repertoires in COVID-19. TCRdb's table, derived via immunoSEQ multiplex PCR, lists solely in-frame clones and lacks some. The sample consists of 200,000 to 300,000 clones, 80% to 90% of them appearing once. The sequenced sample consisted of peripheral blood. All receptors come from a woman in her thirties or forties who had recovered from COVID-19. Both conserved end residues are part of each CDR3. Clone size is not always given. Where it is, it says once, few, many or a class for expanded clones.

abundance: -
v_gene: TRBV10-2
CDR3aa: CATRTGTKNEQFF

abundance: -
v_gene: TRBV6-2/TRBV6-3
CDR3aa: CASSYAGGVFEKLFF

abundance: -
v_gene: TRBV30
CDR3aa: CAWKSTSGGKSYNEQFF

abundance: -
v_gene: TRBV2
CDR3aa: CASSGQGAYVGELFF

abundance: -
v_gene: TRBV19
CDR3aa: CASSPTGMVYEQYF

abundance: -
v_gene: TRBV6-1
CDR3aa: CASSEATGINEKLFF

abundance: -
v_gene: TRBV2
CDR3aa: CASSVSSGGNNEQFF

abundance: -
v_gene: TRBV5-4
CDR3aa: CASSLGGGGGTEAFF

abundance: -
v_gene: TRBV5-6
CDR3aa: CASSKGLAGYNEQFF

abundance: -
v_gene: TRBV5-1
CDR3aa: CASSLVGQVPGAEAFF

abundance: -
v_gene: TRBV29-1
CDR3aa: CSVEDRGRYGYTF

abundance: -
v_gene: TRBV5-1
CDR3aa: CASSVSGTENEKLFF

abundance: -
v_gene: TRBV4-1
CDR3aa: CASSPVQLAKNIQYF

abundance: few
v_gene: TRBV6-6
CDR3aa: CASSYSAGTYEQYF

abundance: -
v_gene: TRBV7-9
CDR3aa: CASATIGLGADTQYF

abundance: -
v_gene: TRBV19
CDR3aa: CASSPGAGRGTYEQYF

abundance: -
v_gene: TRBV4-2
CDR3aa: CASSQMAAWELFF

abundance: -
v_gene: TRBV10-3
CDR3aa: CAISEGASGGPRTQYF

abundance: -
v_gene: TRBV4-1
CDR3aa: CASRGRDRENSPLHF

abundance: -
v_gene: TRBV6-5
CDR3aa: CASRDRGRETQYF

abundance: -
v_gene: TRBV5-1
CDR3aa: CASSQDRVAFF

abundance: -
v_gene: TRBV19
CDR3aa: CASSPQGGWSTDTQYF

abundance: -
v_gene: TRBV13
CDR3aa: CASSLTSGVQETQYF

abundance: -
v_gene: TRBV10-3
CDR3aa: CAITPGQGSYEQFF

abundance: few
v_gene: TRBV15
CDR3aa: CATSREGGVGSGVYEQYF

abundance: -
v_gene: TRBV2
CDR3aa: CASSDSQRWGNTIYF

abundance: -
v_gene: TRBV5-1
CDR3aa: CASSSLPGEETQYF

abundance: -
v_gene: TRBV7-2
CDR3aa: CASRRGPGDTEAFF

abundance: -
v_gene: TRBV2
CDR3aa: CASSLEGRSNQPQHF

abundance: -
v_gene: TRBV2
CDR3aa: CASRSGGDSLAYTF

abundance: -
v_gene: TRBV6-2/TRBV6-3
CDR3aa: CASSDSGWQYF

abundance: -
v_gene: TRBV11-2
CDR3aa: CASSPGRGPGREQYF